This TCR beta chain was retrieved from a study of blood T cell repertoires in COVID-19. Participants reported their clinical history, and cohort assignment relied on those reports. The table came from immunoSEQ multiplex PCR; TCRdb's copy has only in-frame clones and leaves some out. This sample has 200,000 or so clones, with roughly 90% found just once. The CDR3 is 17 residues long. V lost 3 bases to trimming and J lost 8 bases; unmatched junction nucleotides: 16. Per germline, CDR1 SGDLS and CDR2 YYNGEE. The chain employs TRBV9 and TRBJ1-4, with 7 bases lining up with TRBD1. The material sequenced was PBMCs or T cells enriched from blood (not recorded which). This receptor was identified in a middle-aged woman with acute COVID-19. The CDR3 region is CASSEREGTALQEKLFF. CDR3 DNA sequence: TGTGCCAGCAGCGAACGTGAAGGGACAGCTCTGCAGGAAAAACTGTTTTTT.